Given below is one T cell receptor beta chain in context. Its antigen is not known. Resections took place in Japan or China from about 2014 to 2018. After pathologic assessment, macro-dissection selected premalignant or tumor cells for extraction. Method: immunoSEQ multiplex PCR; TCRdb's copy keeps in-frame clones and lacks some. The table has more than 4,000 clones, 70% to 90% seen once. The data derive from a study of immune evolution from preneoplasia to lung adenocarcinoma. V shed 2 bases, J shed 9 bases, and the junction held 6 bases outside the gene matches. The CDR3 runs 16 residues. Germline CDR1 MRHNA, CDR2 SNTAGT. General observations from the study: Later-stage lesions appeared to have more T cells, more diversity, less clonality.

This sequence was found in a person aged 50-59 years with lung adenocarcinoma. V and J are TRBV6-4 and TRBJ2-1; 14 bases are shared with TRBD2. Sequencing was carried out using FFPE invasive lung adenocarcinoma tissue. The CDR3 nucleotides are TGTGCCAGCAGTGACGGGGGGACTAGCGGGAGCAGTGAGCAGTTCTTC. Translation gives CASSDGGTSGSSEQFF.